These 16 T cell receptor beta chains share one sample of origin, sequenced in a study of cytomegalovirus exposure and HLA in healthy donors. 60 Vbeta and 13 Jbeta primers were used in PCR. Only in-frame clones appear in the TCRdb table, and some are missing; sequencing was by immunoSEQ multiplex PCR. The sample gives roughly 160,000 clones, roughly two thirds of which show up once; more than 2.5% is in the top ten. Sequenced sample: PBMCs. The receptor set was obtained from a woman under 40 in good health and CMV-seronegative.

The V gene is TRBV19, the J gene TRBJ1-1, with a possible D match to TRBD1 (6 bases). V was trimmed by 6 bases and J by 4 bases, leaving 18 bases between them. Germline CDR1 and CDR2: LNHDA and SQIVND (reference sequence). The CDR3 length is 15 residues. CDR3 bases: TGTGCCAGTAGAAAAGGAGGATTAGGGGGCACTGAAGCTTTCTTT. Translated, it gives CASRKGGLGGTEAFF.

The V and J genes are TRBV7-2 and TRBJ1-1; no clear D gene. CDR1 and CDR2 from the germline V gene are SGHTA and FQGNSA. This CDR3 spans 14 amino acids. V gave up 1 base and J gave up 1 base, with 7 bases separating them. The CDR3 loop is CASSLVRSNTEAFF. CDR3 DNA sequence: TGTGCCAGCAGCTTAGTACGGTCGAACACTGAAGCTTTCTTT.

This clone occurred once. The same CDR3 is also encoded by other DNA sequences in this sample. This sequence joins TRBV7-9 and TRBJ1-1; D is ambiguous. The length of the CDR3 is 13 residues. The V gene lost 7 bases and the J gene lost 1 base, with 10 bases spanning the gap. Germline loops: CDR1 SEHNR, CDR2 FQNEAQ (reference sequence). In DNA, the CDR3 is TGTGCCAGCACCCTTCTAGCGAACACTGAAGCTTTCTTT. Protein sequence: CASTLLANTEAFF. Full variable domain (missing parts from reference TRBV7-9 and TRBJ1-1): DTGVSQNPRHKITKRGQNVTFRCDPISEHNRLYWYRQTLGQGPEFLTYFQNEAQLEKSRLLSDRFSAERPKGSFSTLEIQRTEQGDSAMYLCASTLLANTEAFFGQGTRLTVV.

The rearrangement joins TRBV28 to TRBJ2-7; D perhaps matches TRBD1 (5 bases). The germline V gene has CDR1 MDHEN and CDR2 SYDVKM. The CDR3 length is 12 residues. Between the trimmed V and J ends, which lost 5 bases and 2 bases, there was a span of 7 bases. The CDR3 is CASSRGAYEQYF. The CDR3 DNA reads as TGTGCCAGCAGTAGGGGTGCCTACGAGCAGTACTTC.

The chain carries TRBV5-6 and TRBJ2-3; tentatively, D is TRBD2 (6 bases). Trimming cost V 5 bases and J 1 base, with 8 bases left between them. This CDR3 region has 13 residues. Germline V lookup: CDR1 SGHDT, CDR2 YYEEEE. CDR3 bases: TGTGCCAGCAGTCGGAGGGGCACAGATACGCAGTATTTT. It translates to CASSRRGTDTQYF.

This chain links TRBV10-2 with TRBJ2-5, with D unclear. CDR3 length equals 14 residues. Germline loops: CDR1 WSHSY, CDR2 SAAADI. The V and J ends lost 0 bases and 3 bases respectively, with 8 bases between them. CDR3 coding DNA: TGCGCCAGCAGTGAGTCGAATCCAGAAGAGACCCAGTACTTC. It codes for CASSESNPEETQYF.

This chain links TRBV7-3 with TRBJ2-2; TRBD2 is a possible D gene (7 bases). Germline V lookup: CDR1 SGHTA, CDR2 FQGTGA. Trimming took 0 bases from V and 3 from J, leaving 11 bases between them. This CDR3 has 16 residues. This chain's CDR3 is CASSLTGGGYTGELFF. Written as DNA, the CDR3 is TGTGCCAGCAGCTTAACTGGCGGGGGCTACACCGGGGAGCTGTTTTTT.

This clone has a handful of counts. The CDR3 nucleotides are TGTGCCTGGAGATCCAGGACTTACAATGAGCAGTTCTTC. This gives the protein CAWRSRTYNEQFF. The rearrangement uses TRBV30 and TRBJ2-1; TRBD2 might be the D (5 bases). V lost 3 bases to trimming and J lost 4 bases, with 10 bases between them. Germline V gene lookup returns CDR1 GTSNPN and CDR2 SVGIG (reference sequence). The CDR3 has 13 amino acids.

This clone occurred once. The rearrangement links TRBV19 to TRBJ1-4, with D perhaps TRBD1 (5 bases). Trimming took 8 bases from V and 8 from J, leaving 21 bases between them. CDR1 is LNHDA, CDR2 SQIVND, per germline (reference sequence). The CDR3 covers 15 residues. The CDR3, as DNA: TGTGCCAGTTGGGACTGGCGAGGGAGTCGGGAAAAACTGTTTTTT. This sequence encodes CASWDWRGSREKLFF.

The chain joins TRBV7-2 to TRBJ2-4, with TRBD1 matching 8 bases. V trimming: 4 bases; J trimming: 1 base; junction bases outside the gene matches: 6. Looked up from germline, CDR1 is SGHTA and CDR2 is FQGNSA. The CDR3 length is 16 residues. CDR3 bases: TGTGCCAGCAGCTCCCTGGGACAGGTGGCCAAAAACATTCAGTACTTC. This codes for CASSSLGQVAKNIQYF.

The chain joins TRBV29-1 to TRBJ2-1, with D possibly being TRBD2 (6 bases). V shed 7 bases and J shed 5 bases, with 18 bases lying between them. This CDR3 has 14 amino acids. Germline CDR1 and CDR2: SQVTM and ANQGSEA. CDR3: CSGAGTPRNNEQFF. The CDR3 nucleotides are TGCAGCGGCGCCGGGACTCCAAGAAACAATGAGCAGTTCTTC.

Written as DNA, the CDR3 is TGTGCCAGCAGCCAACATAGCACAGATACGCAGTATTTT. This codes for CASSQHSTDTQYF. The chain links TRBV14 to TRBJ2-3; D uncertain. Trimming removed 2 bases from V and 0 bases from J, with 3 bases in between. The germline gives CDR1 SGHDN, CDR2 FVKESK. The CDR3 covers 13 residues. The full variable domain, with the rest looked up from reference TRBV14 and TRBJ2-3, is EAGVTQFPSHSVIEKGQTVTLRCDPISGHDNLYWYRRVMGKEIKFLLHFVKESKQDESGMPNNRFLAERTGGTYSTLKVQPAELEDSGVYFCASSQHSTDTQYFGPGTRLTVL.

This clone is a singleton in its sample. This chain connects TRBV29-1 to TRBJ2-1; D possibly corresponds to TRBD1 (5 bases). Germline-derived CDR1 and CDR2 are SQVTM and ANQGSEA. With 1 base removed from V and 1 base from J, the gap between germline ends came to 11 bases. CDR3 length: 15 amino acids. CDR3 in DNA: TGCAGCGTTGAAGGCAGGGAAGGATCCTACAATGAGCAGTTCTTC. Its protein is CSVEGREGSYNEQFF.

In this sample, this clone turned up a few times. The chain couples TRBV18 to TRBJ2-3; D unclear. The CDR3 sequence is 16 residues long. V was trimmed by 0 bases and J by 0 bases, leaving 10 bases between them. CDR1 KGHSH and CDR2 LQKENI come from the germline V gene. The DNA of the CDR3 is TGTGCCAGCTCACCACCGTCCAGCAGGAGCACAGATACGCAGTATTTT. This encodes CASSPPSSRSTDTQYF.

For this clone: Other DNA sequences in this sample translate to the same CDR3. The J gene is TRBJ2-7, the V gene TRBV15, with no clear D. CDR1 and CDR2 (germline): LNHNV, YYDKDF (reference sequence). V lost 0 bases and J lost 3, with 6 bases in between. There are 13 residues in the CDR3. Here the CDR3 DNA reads TGTGCCACCAGCAGAGATCTGAGCTACGAGCAGTACTTC. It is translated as CATSRDLSYEQYF. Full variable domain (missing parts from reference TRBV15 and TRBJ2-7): DAMVIQNPRYQVTQFGKPVTLSCSQTLNHNVMYWYQQKSSQAPKLLFHYYDKDFNNEADTPDNFQSRRPNTSFCFLDIRSPGLGDTAMYLCATSRDLSYEQYFGPGTRLTVT.

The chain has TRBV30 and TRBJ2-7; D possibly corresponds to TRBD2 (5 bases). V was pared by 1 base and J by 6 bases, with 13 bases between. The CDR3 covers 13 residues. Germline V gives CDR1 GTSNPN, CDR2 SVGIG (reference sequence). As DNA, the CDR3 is TGTGCCTGGAGTGGGGTTGTTGCGGGCGAGCAGTACTTC. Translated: CAWSGVVAGEQYF.